The 3 T cell receptor beta chains presented below share a single source sample, sequenced in a study of spatial heterogeneity in lung cancer. TCRdb reprocessed the 5' RACE reads with MiXCR, giving one entry per CDR3 protein. The top ten clones hold 25% to 30% of a sample with roughly 10,000 distinct CDR3 sequences, around 6.9% of them seen once. The time point: sample taken at primary tumor resection. Whole RNA was taken from tumor, nontumor lung or frozen PBMC; it was then sequenced unsorted. The input for sequencing was PBMCs, taken at surgery. The receptor set was obtained from a male donor with early-stage non-small cell lung cancer.

This clonotype was counted at least ten times. Found in a library prepared for alpha chains, this beta chain is an off-target read, and its abundance has little meaning. This sequence joins TRBV5-6 and TRBJ2-4; 9 bases align to TRBD1. The V gene's germline CDR1 is SGHDT and CDR2 YYEEEE. The CDR3 extends over 12 amino acids. J gave up 15 bases and V 3 bases, and 7 bases lay outside the gene matches. The CDR3 protein is CASSWGTGLGYF. For the CDR3, the DNA is TGTGCCAGCAGCTGGGGGACAGGGTTGGGGTACTTC. The full variable domain, in which reference TRBV5-6 and TRBJ2-4 provide the parts outside the CDR3, is DAGVTQSPTHLIKTRGQQVTLRCSPKSGHDTVSWYQQALGQGPQFIFQYYEEEERQRGNFPDRFSGHQFPNYSSELNVNALLLGDSALYLCASSWGTGLGYFGAGTRLSVL.

Comment on this clonotype: Germline is not matched at one junction end, which may reflect a read error. A library prepared for alpha chains yielded this beta chain as an off-target read; its size is of little meaning. The chain employs TRBV28 and TRBJ2-7; 9 nucleotides agree with TRBD1. Looked up from germline, CDR1 is MDHEN and CDR2 is SYDVKM. The CDR3 extends over 12 amino acids. DNA for the CDR3: TGTGCCAGCAGTTCCCCAAGACAGGGGGGGGACTTC. Encoded protein: CASSSPRQGGDF.

Comment on this clonotype: This beta chain is an off-target read within a library intended for alpha chains, so its frequency means little. The chain couples TRBV7-9 to TRBJ2-7; D might be TRBD1 (5 bases). The CDR3 consists of 12 residues. Germline CDR1 SEHNR, CDR2 FQNEAQ (reference sequence). V dropped 4 bases and J dropped 4 bases, with 8 bases sitting between them. CDR3 residues: CASSSTGYEQYF. The CDR3 DNA is TGTGCCAGCAGCTCAACAGGTTACGAGCAGTACTTC.